This T cell receptor beta chain came from a study of glioma-infiltrating T cells after dendritic cell vaccination. Study-wide background: Three intradermal dendritic cell vaccine injections were given every two weeks. General study findings and limits: No direct clonality-survival link was found; a diverse polyclonal response may matter.

Primers: 60 V beta forward and 13 J beta reverse. Assay: immunoSEQ multiplex PCR; the TCRdb copy retains only in-frame clones and omits some. In the table there are tens of thousands of clones, 82% of which are singletons. Concerning this clone itself: The antigen remains undetermined.

The V gene's germline CDR1 is SGHVS and CDR2 FQNEAQ. The V end lost 5 bases, the J end lost 7 bases, and 20 bases lay between the germline ends. This CDR3 has 16 amino acids. Specimen: blood, collected before dendritic cell vaccination. The chain employs TRBV7-8 and TRBJ1-4; a weak D match, TRBD1 (5 bases). The TCR comes from a human donor with glioblastoma. The CDR3 loop reads CASSPFVGEVGEKLFF. The CDR3 nucleotides are TGTGCCAGCAGCCCCTTTGTAGGGGAAGTCGGTGAAAAACTGTTTTTT.